This is a list of T cell receptor beta chains from one sample in a study of T cell repertoires in cytomegalovirus infection. These TCRs' antigens remain unknown. TCRdb called the reads again in MiXCR, with one record for every CDR3 protein. The sample has fewer than 950,000 distinct CDR3 sequences, approximately 32% seen once; the top ten hold about an eighth. Sequencing used cultured CD8+ T cells from PBMCs, obtained from culture after CMV antigen stimulation. The origin of the receptors is a human donor in good health (CMV status not recorded). Some clones in this sample may be carry-over from other donors' samples. Each CDR3 is given with its conserved first and last residue. Clone size is not always given. Where it is, it says once, few, many or a class for expanded clones.

CDR3aa,abundance,v_gene,j_gene
CASSLLTRHGAFF,.,TRBV5-1,TRBJ1-1
CASQAGGGTDTQYF,few,TRBV27,TRBJ2-3
CASSIKVWTTEAFF,.,TRBV19,TRBJ1-1
CASSQRGRLDQPQHF,.,TRBV4-1,TRBJ1-5
CASQKIPDLETQYF,many,TRBV7-2,TRBJ2-5
CASSSYYQETQYF,few,TRBV12-3/TRBV12-4,TRBJ2-5
CASSQGGPYGYTF,few,TRBV4-2,TRBJ1-2
CASHQSANTGELFF,.,TRBV12-3/TRBV12-4,TRBJ2-2
CASSLELWDYTF,.,TRBV5-4,TRBJ1-2
CASSFHVGADSPLHF,few,TRBV19,TRBJ1-6
CASSADTSYEQYF,.,TRBV6-1,TRBJ2-7
CASSFGQDNTEAFF,.,TRBV27,TRBJ1-1